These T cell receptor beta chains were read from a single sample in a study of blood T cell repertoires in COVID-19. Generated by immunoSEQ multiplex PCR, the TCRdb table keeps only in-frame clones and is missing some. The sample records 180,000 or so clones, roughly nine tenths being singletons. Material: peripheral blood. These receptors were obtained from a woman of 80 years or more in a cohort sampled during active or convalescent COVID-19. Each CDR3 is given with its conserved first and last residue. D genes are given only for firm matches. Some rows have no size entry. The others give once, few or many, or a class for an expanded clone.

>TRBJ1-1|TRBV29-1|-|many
TGCAGCGTTGAATATCTAGGCTCCCTTGTTTCAACTGAAGCTTTCTTT
CSVEYLGSLVSTEAFF
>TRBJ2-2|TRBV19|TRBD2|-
TGTGCCAGTAGTATAGTGGCGGGGGGGCCTATCGGGGAGCTGTTTTTT
CASSIVAGGPIGELFF
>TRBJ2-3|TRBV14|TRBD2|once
TGTGCCAGCAGCCACGGACTAGCGGGAGGGCCTTCTAGCACAGATACGCAGTATTTT
CASSHGLAGGPSSTDTQYF
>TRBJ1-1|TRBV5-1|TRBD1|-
TGCGCCAGCAGCTTGGCCGCAGGGGGCGTCACTGAAGCTTTCTTT
CASSLAAGGVTEAFF
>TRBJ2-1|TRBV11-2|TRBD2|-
TGTGCCAGCAGTTTTGAACCCCGACTAGCTTATGAGCAGTTCTTC
CASSFEPRLAYEQFF
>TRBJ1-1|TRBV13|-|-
TGTGCCAGCAGCCCCCAGGGGAGCGGGGCTGAAGCTTTCTTT
CASSPQGSGAEAFF
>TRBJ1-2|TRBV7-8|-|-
TGTGCCAGCAGCAAAGACACAGCTAACTATGGCTACACCTTC
CASSKDTANYGYTF
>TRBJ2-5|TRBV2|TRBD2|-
TGTGCCAGCAGTTGGACTAGCGGATACGAAGAGACCCAGTACTTC
CASSWTSGYEETQYF
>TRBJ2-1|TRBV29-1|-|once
TGCAGCACGACAAGGGGTCCGGGCAATGAGCAGTTCTTC
CSTTRGPGNEQFF
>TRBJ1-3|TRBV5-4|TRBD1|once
TGTGCCAGCAGCTTGGGACAGGGGAGGGCTGGAAACACCATATATTTT
CASSLGQGRAGNTIYF
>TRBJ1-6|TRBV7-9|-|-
TGTGCCAGCAGCTTAGCGCAGGCCCTGAGCTCCTATAATTCACCCCTCCACTTT
CASSLAQALSSYNSPLHF
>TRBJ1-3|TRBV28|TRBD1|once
TGTGCCAGCAGTTCTTCAACCGGGACAGGGCGGGGAAACACCATATATTTT
CASSSSTGTGRGNTIYF
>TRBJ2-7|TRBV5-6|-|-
TGTGCCAGCAGCGCCGGACAGCCGACCTACGAGCAGTACTTC
CASSAGQPTYEQYF
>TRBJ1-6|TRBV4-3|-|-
TGCGCCAGCAGCCAAGCCAACAGGGTTCGAGGGAATTCACCCCTCCACTTT
CASSQANRVRGNSPLHF
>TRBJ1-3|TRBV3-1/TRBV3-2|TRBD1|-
TGTGCCAGCAGCTCGACAGGGAGTGGAAACACCATATATTTT
CASSSTGSGNTIYF
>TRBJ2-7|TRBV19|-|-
TGTGCCAGTAGTATTATGGGGAGGGGGAAGAACGAGCAGTACTTC
CASSIMGRGKNEQYF
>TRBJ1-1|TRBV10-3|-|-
TGTGCCATCAGTGAGTACGGGGGGGAAGTGGAAGCTTTCTTT
CAISEYGGEVEAFF
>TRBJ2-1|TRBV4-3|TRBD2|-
TGCGCCAGCAGCCAAGCCCGGGGGGGGGCCAATGAGCAGTTCTTC
CASSQARGGANEQFF
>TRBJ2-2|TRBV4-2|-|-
TGTGCCAGCAGCCAAGCCCAGCGGAGTAACACCGGGGAGCTGTTTTTT
CASSQAQRSNTGELFF
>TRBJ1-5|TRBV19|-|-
TGTGCCAGTAGTCTAATCAGACAGACTAATCAGCCCCAGCATTTT
CASSLIRQTNQPQHF
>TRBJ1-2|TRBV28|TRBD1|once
TGTGCCAGCAGCACCCTCCCGGGGACAGGGGATAACTATGGCTACACCTTC
CASSTLPGTGDNYGYTF
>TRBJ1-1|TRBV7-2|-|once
TGTGCCAGCAGCTTTCTTAGGGGAACTCACACTGAAGCTTTCTTT
CASSFLRGTHTEAFF
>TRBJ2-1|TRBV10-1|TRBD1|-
TGCGCCAGCAGTGACCTCCCGGGACAGGGGATTTCCAATGAGCAGTTCTTC
CASSDLPGQGISNEQFF
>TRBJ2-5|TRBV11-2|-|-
TGTGCCAGCAGCTTAGATGGGCTAGCCAGAGAGACCCAGTACTTC
CASSLDGLARETQYF
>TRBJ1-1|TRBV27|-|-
TGTGCCAGCAGTTTCCGCAGGGGTCTTCTGAACACTGAAGCTTTCTTT
CASSFRRGLLNTEAFF
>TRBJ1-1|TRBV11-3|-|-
TGTGCCAGCAGCTTAGGCTCGGACACTGAAGCTTTCTTT
CASSLGSDTEAFF
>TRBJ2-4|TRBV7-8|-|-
TGTGCCAGCAGCCTGAACGAACAGGCCAAAAACATTCAGTACTTC
CASSLNEQAKNIQYF
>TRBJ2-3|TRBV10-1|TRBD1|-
TGCGCCAGCAGTGCCCGGGACAGCCCAACAGATACGCAGTATTTT
CASSARDSPTDTQYF
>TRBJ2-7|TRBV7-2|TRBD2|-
TGTGCCAGCCAAGGGACTAGCGGGGGGGGTATTATCCCCTACGAGCAGTACTTC
CASQGTSGGGIIPYEQYF
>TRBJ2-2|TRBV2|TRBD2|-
TGTGCCAGCAGTCTTGGACTAGCGGGAGCCGGGGAGCTGTTTTTT
CASSLGLAGAGELFF
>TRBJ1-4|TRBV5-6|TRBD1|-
TGTGCCAGCAGCGACACAGGGGGCGAGGAAAAACTGTTTTTT
CASSDTGGEEKLFF
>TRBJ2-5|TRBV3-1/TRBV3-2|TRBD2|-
TGTGCCAGCAGCCAAAGGGGTAGCGGGGTGCAAGAGACCCAGTACTTC
CASSQRGSGVQETQYF
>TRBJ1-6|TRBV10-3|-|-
TGTGCCATCAGTGGAGTAGCTACCTATAATTCACCCCTCCACTTT
CAISGVATYNSPLHF
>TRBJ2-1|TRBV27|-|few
TGTGCCAGCAGCTCTTACTCCTACAATGAGCAGTTCTTC
CASSSYSYNEQFF
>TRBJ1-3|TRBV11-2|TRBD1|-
TGTGCCAGCAGCTTAGGGGCCGGGACAGGGATGTACTCTGGAAACACCATATATTTT
CASSLGAGTGMYSGNTIYF
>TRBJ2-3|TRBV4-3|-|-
TGCGCCAGCAGCCAACAAACTAGCACAGATACGCAGTATTTT
CASSQQTSTDTQYF
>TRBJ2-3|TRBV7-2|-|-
TGTGCCAGCAGCTTGAAAGGGGGTCCATTCGGGTCCAGCACAGATACGCAGTATTTT
CASSLKGGPFGSSTDTQYF
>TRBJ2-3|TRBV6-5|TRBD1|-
TGTGCCAGCAGTCTGACAGGGATCAGCACAGATACGCAGTATTTT
CASSLTGISTDTQYF
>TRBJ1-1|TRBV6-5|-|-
TGTGCCAGCAGTTACTCGAGGGGAGGCACTGAAGCTTTCTTT
CASSYSRGGTEAFF
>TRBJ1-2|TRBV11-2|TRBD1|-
TGTGCCAGCAGCAAAAGTTTCTGGGACAGGGATTATGGCTACACCTTC
CASSKSFWDRDYGYTF
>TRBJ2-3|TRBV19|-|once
TGTGCCAGTAGGAACAGGGGGGGGACAGATACGCAGTATTTT
CASRNRGGTDTQYF
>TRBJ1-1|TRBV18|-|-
TGTGCCAGCTCAACCGCGGGAGGGGACACTGAAGCTTTCTTT
CASSTAGGDTEAFF
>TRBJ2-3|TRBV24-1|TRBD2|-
TGTGCCACCAGTGAAGCTCTAGCTTCGGGAGGCCCCACAGATACGCAGTATTTT
CATSEALASGGPTDTQYF
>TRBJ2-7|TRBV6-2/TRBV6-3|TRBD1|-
TGTGCCAGCAGTCGGGGACAGGGTATAAACGAGCAGTACTTC
CASSRGQGINEQYF
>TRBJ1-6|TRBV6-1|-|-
TGTGCCAGCAGTGAAACACCGACTGTTAATTCACCCCTCCACTTT
CASSETPTVNSPLHF